This TCR beta chain emerged from a study of radiotherapy plus CTLA-4 blockade in lung cancer. The CDR3 is 12 amino acids. J was trimmed by 8 bases and V by 5 bases; bases with no gene match: 8. Germline V CDR1 and CDR2: SQVTM, ANQGSEA. Findings and limits, study-wide: Tumor-derived TCR clones expanded in blood after radiotherapy plus ipilimumab.

Concerning this clone itself: Its antigen is currently unknown.

Focal radiation plus CTLA-4 blockade with ipilimumab was administered to patients who had chemo-refractory metastatic non-small-cell lung cancer. Repertoires were generated with immunoSEQ multiplex PCR, while TCRdb's copy carries only in-frame clones and drops some. The data show some 110,000 clones, about 83% seen once. The chain combines TRBV29-1 with TRBJ1-1; 7 nucleotides agree with TRBD1. This specimen consisted of peripheral blood, obtained from a patient treated with radiotherapy plus ipilimumab. The receptor's source is a human donor with non-small cell lung cancer who had a partial response to radiotherapy plus ipilimumab. In nucleotides, the CDR3 is TGCAGCGTTTTTCCTTACAGGGGAGAAGCTTTCTTT. Residues: CSVFPYRGEAFF.